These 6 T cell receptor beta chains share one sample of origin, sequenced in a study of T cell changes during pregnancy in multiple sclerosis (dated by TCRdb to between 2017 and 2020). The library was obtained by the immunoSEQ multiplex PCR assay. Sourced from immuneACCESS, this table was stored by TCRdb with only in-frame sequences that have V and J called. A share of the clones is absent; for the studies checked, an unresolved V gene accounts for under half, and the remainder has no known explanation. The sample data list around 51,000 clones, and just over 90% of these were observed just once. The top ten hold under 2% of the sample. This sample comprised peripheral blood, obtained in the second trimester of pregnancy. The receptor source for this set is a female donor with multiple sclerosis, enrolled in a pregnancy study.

This CDR3 reads CASSNKQGYTEAFF. The DNA of the CDR3 is TGTGCCAGCAGCAACAAACAGGGATACACTGAAGCTTTCTTT. This sequence joins TRBV7-3 and TRBJ1-1, with D possibly matching TRBD1 (6 bases). This CDR3 is built from 14 residues. CDR1 and CDR2 from the germline V gene are SGHTA and FQGTGA. Trimming pared 5 bases from V and 3 bases from J, leaving 13 bases between. The whole variable domain, filled in from reference TRBV7-3 and TRBJ1-1, reads GAGVSQTPSNKVTEKGKYVELRCDPISGHTALYWYRQSLGQGPEFLIYFQGTGAADDSGLPNDRFFAVRPEGSVSTLKIQRTERGDSAVYLCASSNKQGYTEAFFGQGTRLTVV.

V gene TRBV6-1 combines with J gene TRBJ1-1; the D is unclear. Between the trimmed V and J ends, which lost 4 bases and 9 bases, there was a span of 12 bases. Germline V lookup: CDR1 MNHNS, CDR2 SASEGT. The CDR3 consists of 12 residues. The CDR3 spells CASSVSRLKAFF. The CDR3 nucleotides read TGTGCCAGCAGTGTTTCGCGGCTTAAAGCTTTCTTT.

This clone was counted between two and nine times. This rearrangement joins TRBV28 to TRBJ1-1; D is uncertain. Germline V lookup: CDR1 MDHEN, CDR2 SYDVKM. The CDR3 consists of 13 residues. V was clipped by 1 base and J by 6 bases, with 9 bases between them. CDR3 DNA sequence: TGTGCCAGCAGTTTATTGCCGAGCGCTGAAGCTTTCTTT. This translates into CASSLLPSAEAFF.

The CDR3 nucleotides are TGTGCCAGCTCACTGACCGGGACAGGGATGAACACTGAAGCTTTCTTT. Translating it yields CASSLTGTGMNTEAFF. The J gene is TRBJ1-1, the V gene TRBV18; 9 bases map to TRBD1. With 4 bases clipped from V and 0 bases from J, the junction kept 6 bases outside the gene matches. This CDR3 has 16 residues. The germline CDR1 and CDR2 sequences are KGHSH and LQKENI.

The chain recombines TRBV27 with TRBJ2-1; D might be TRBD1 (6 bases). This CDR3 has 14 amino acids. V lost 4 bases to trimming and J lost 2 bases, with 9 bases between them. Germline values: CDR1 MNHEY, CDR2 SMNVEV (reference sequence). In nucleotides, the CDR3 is TGTGCCAGCAGTTACAGGGTTCCCTACAATGAGCAGTTCTTC. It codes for CASSYRVPYNEQFF.

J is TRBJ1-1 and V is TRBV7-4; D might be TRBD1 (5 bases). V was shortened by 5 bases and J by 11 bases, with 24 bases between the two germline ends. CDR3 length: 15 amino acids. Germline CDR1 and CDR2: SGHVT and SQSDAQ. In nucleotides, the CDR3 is TGTGCCAGCAGCCCCCACCAGGGCCTTCCGGTTTGCGCTTTCTTT. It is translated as CASSPHQGLPVCAFF.